This T cell receptor (beta chain) was identified in a study of radiotherapy plus CTLA-4 blockade in lung cancer. Germline values: CDR1 SGHRS, CDR2 YFSETQ. V was pared by 8 bases and J by 0 bases, with 7 bases of the junction left unmatched. The CDR3 sequence is 15 residues long. Study-level findings and limits: Best predicting response, reportedly, were early blood T cell clone dynamics, with interferon-beta. TCR clones of tumor origin grew in blood after radiotherapy plus ipilimumab.

Profiled with immunoSEQ multiplex PCR; TCRdb holds only in-frame clones, not every one. The sample records roughly 46,000 clones, roughly four fifths being singletons. Notes on this clone: Its antigen is not known.

Sample: peripheral blood, taken from a patient treated with radiotherapy plus ipilimumab. The V call is TRBV5-1, the J call TRBJ2-2; the match to TRBD1 covers 7 bases. The TCR was taken from a human donor with non-small cell lung cancer who had stable disease on radiotherapy plus ipilimumab. CDR3 bases: TGCGCCAGTCGACAGGGAAGCACGAACACCGGGGAGCTGTTTTTT. It yields the protein CASRQGSTNTGELFF.